This record looks at one T cell receptor (beta chain) sequence and its context. Its antigen is unknown. The record has no base qualities; no much larger clone is one base away. This record comes from a study of chemoradiotherapy in HPV16-positive cancers (dated by TCRdb to 2022 to 2024). Study-wide context: Functional T-cell assays on cells from a couple of HPV16-positive patients defined candidate HPV-specific T-cell clones and common TCR motifs. TCR repertoires from over 75 patients with HPV-related cancers were then used to track the candidate HPV-specific TCRs and motifs. The study asked whether T-cell immunity against the HPV oncoproteins E6 and E7 changes during chemoradiotherapy and whether it affects survival. General study outcomes and caveats: Expansion of candidate HPV-specific clones and E7-related TCR motifs was observed in the tumor microenvironment during treatment, whereas no such expansion was observed for non-HPV-specific T cells. The survival association was reported for HPV16-positive patients, and the functional definition of HPV-specific T cells was derived from only a couple of HPV16-positive patients. Improved recurrence-free survival in HPV16-positive patients was associated with expansion of HPV-responsive T cells during chemoradiotherapy.

Repertoires were sampled repeatedly over the course of chemoradiotherapy so that clonal expansion in the tumor microenvironment could be followed. Relative to germline, V is 1 base shorter and J is 6 bases shorter, with 12 bases between their ends. There are 14 amino acids in the CDR3, from cysteine to phenylalanine inclusive. Only CDR3 DNA is held: 42 bases, read in frame from base 1. Taken from the germline V gene, the CDR1 and CDR2 loops are SNHLY and FYNNEI. Library preparation was by the immunoSEQ multiplex PCR assay. Held by TCRdb, this immuneACCESS table contains in-frame sequences only and omits some clones. Under half of the omission traces to an unresolved V gene where checked; the cause of the rest is unknown. This sample is represented by about 9,200 clones; roughly three quarters of them were singletons. Less than 12% of the sample lies in the top ten.

Recombination connected TRBV2 to TRBJ1-2; confidence is insufficient to name the D gene. Sampling was conducted from a patient who underwent chemoradiotherapy. The clonotype originates from a human donor with HPV-associated anogenital cancer. The DNA sequence is as follows: TGTGCCAGCAGTGAAGAGTCAGAGTGGGATGGCTACACCTTC. It codes for CASSEESEWDGYTF.